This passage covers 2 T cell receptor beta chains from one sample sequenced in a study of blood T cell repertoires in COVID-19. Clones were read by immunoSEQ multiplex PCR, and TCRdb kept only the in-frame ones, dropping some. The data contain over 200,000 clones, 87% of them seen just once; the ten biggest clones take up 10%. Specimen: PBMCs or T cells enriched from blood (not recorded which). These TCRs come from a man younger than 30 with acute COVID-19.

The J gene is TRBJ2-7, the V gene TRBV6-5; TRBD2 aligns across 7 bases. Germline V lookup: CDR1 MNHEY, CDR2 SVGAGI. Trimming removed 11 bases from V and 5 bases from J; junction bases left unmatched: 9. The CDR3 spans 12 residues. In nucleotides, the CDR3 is TGTGCCTGTCGGACTAGTTTAGACGAGCAGTACTTC. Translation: CACRTSLDEQYF.

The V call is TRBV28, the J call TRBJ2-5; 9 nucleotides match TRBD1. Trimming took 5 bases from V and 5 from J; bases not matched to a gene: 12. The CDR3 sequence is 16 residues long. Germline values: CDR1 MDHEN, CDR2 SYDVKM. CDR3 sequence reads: CASSPTHGQGRETQYF. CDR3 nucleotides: TGTGCCAGCAGTCCTACCCACGGACAGGGGCGGGAGACCCAGTACTTC.